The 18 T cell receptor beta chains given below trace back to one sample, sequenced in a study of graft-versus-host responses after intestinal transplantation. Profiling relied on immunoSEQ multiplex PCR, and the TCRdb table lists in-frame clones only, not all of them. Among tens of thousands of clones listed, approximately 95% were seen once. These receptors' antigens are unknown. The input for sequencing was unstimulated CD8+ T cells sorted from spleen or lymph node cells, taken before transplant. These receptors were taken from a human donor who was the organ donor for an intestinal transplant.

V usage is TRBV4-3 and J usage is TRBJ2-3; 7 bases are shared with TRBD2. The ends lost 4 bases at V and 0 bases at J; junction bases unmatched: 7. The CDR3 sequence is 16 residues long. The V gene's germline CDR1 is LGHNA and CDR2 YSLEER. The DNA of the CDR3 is TGCGCCAGCAGCCCCTATAGCGGGTCTAGCACAGATACGCAGTATTTT. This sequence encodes CASSPYSGSSTDTQYF.

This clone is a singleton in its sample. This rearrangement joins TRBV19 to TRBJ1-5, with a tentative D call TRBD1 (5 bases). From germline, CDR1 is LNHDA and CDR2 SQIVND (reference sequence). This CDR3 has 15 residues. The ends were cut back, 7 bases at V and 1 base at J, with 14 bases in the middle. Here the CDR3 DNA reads TGTGCCAGTACTGGTAGGGGTTTGAGCAATCAGCCCCAGCATTTT. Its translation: CASTGRGLSNQPQHF.

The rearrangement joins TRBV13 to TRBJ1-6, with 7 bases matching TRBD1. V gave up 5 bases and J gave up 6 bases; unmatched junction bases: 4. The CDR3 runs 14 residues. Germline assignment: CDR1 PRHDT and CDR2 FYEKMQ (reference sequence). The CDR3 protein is CASSTRQGNSPLHF. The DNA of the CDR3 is TGTGCCAGCAGCACCAGACAGGGTAATTCACCCCTCCACTTT.

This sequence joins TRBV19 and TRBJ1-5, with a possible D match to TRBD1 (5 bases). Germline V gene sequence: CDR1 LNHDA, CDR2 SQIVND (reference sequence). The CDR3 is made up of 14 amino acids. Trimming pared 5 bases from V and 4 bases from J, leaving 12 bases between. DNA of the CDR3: TGTGCCAGTAGTTCCGGGGCAGCGAATCAGCCCCAGCATTTT. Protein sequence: CASSSGAANQPQHF. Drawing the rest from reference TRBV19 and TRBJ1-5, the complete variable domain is DGGITQSPKYLFRKEGQNVTLSCEQNLNHDAMYWYRQDPGQGLRLIYYSQIVNDFQKGDIAEGYSVSREKKESFPLTVTSAQKNPTAFYLCASSSGAANQPQHFGDGTRLSIL.

CDR3 bases: TGTGCCAGCAGTTTATCGGGGCAGGGCTCCTACAATGAGCAGTTCTTC. Protein sequence: CASSLSGQGSYNEQFF. This chain joins TRBV27 and TRBJ2-1; perhaps TRBD1 as D (5 bases). Germline CDR1 reads MNHEY; CDR2 reads SMNVEV (reference sequence). The V end lost 0 bases, the J end lost 0 bases, and 9 bases lay between the germline ends. The CDR3 loop spans 16 amino acids.

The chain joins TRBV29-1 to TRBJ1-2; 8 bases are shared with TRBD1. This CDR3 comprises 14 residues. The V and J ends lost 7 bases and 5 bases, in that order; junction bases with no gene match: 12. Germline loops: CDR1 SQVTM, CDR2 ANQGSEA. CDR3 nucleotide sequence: TGCAGCGCCAAGAATTCAGGGGGCGGGTATGGCTACACCTTC. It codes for CSAKNSGGGYGYTF.

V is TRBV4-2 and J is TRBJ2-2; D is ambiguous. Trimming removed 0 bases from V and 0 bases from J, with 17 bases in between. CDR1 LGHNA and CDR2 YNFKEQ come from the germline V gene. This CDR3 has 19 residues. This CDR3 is CASSQDPGTLTTNTGELFF. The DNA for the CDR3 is TGTGCCAGCAGCCAAGATCCTGGAACCCTAACCACGAACACCGGGGAGCTGTTTTTT.

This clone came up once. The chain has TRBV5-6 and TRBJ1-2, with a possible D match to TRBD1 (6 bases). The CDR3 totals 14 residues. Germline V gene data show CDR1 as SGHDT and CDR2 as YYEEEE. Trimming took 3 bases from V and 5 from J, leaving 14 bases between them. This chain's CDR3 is CASSSGTSVYGYTF. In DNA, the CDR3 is TGTGCCAGCAGCTCCGGGACATCTGTTTATGGCTACACCTTC.

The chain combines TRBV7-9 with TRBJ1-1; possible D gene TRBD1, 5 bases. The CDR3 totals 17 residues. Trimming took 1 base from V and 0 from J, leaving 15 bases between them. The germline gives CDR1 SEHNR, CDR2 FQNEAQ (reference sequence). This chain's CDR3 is CASSLVGFGHLNTEAFF. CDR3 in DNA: TGTGCCAGCAGCTTAGTGGGGTTTGGACATCTGAACACTGAAGCTTTCTTT.

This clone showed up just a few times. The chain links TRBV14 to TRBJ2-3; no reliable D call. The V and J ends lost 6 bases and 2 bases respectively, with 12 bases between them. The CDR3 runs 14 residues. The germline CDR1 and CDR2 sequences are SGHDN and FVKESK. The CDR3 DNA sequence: TGTGCCAGCAGTCGTGTGGTACCCACAGATACGCAGTATTTT. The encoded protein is CASSRVVPTDTQYF.

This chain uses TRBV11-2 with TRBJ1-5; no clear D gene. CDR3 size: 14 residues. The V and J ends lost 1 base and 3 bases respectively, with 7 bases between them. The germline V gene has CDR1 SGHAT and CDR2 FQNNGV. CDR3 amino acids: CASSLAQPNQPQHF. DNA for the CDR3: TGTGCCAGCAGCTTAGCACAGCCCAATCAGCCCCAGCATTTT.

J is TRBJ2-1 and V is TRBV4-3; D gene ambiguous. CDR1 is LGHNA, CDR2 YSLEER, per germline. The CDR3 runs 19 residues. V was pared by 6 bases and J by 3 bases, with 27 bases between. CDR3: CASRNVSAPGRFCYNEQFF. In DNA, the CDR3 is TGCGCCAGCAGGAACGTGTCGGCGCCAGGACGATTCTGCTACAATGAGCAGTTCTTC.

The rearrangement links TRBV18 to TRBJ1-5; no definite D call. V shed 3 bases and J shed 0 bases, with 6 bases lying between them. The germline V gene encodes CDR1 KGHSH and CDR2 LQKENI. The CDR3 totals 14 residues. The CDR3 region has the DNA TGTGCCAGCTCACCCCGGTCTAGCAATCAGCCCCAGCATTTT. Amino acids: CASSPRSSNQPQHF.

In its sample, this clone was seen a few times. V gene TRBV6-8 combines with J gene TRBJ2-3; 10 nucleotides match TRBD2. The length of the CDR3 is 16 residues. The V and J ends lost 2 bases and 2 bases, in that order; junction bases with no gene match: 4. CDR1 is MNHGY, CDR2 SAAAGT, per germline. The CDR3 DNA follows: TGTGCCAGCAGTTACCCAGCGGGGGGGGCCACAGATACGCAGTATTTT. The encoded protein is CASSYPAGGATDTQYF.

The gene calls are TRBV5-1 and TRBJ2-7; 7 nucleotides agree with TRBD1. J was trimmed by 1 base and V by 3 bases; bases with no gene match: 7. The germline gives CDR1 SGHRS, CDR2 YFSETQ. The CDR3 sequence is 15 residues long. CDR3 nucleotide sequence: TGCGCCAGCAGCTGGGGGACAGATTATTCCTACGAGCAGTACTTC. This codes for CASSWGTDYSYEQYF.

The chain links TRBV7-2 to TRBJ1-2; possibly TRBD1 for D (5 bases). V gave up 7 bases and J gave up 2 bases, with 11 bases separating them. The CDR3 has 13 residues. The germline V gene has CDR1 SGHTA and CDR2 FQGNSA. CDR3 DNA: TGTGCCAGCATAGGTGGGGCCAACTATGGCTACACCTTC. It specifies CASIGGANYGYTF.

CDR3 DNA sequence: TGTGCCAGCAGCTTAGGGACACAGAGGGAGCAGTACTTC. Protein product: CASSLGTQREQYF. This chain links TRBV7-9 with TRBJ2-7, with D possibly TRBD1 on 5 matching bases. From germline, CDR1 is SEHNR and CDR2 FQNEAQ (reference sequence). CDR3 length: 13 residues. The V and J ends lost 1 base and 7 bases respectively, with 11 bases between them.

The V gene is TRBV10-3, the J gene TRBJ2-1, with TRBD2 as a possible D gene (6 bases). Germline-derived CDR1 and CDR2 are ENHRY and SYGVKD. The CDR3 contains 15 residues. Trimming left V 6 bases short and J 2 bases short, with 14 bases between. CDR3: CAISPGLQPYNEQFF. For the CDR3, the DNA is TGTGCCATCAGCCCGGGACTCCAACCCTACAATGAGCAGTTCTTC.